The present T cell receptor (beta chain) was sequenced within a study of blood T cell repertoires in COVID-19. On the study more broadly: Sites in the United States, Italy and Spain provided acute and convalescent COVID-19 samples. PBMCs, B-cell-depleted T cells, or T cells were the source of the cDNA or gDNA that made up the material.

Original processing notes: Reference gene primer amplification gave nucleated cell count estimates. The table came from immunoSEQ multiplex PCR; TCRdb's copy has only in-frame clones and leaves some out. That table is the source of V, J and clone size, and D and trimming were worked out from the DNA. The sample has around 160,000 clones, 85% to 90% seen once. The CDR3 runs to 12 residues. Germline values: CDR1 SGHRS, CDR2 YFSETQ. V shed 5 bases and J shed 0 bases, with 5 bases lying between them. The sequenced sample was peripheral blood. This sequence was found in a human donor in a cohort sampled during active COVID-19. The rearrangement links TRBV5-1 to TRBJ1-1, with D unclear. CDR3 sequence reads: CASRDMNTEAFF. CDR3 DNA: TGCGCCAGCAGAGACATGAACACTGAAGCTTTCTTT.